Detailed here is one TCR beta chain. The assay was immunoSEQ multiplex PCR, and TCRdb's table has in-frame clones only and misses some. This sample yields about 260,000 clones, of which around 87% are seen a single time; approximately 4% belongs to the top ten. The entry originates in a study of blood T cell repertoires in COVID-19. Study as a whole: Sources were T cells, B-cell-depleted T cells, or PBMCs; the material itself was cDNA or gDNA.

Germline values: CDR1 SGHAT, CDR2 FQNNGV. Trimming pared 0 bases from V and 0 bases from J, leaving 9 bases between. The CDR3 runs to 16 residues. The sequence was obtained from a man between 18 and 35 years old with active or convalescent COVID-19. V gene TRBV11-2 combines with J gene TRBJ1-3; possibly TRBD1 for D (6 bases). Material: peripheral blood. The CDR3 DNA follows: TGTGCCAGCAGCTTAGACGGACAGAGCTCTGGAAACACCATATATTTT. It specifies CASSLDGQSSGNTIYF.